A selection of T cell receptor beta chains follows, all from one sample in a study of blood T cell repertoires in COVID-19. Profiled with immunoSEQ multiplex PCR; TCRdb holds only in-frame clones, not every one. This sample has around 250,000 clones; 91% occur once, and the top ten carry roughly 2.8%. The sequenced material came from PBMCs or T cells enriched from blood (not recorded which). Every receptor here comes from a man in his forties or fifties who had been exposed to COVID-19. CDR3s include the opening cysteine and the closing phenylalanine or tryptophan.

V,CDR3
TRBV4-2,CASSQDNYRSGYTF
TRBV28,CASSSPETSYGYTF
TRBV9,CASSKGTGGYEQYF
TRBV4-1,CASSHPPEGVDTEAFF
TRBV18,CASSPDSGGYTF
TRBV30,CAWTSGTGELFF
TRBV14,CASSHGQATNEKLFF
TRBV28,CASDGTGDLETQYF
TRBV7-9,CASSQYMNYEQYF
TRBV18,CASSQGQGGTEAFF
TRBV29-1,CSVRQSGGTDTQYF
TRBV27,CASSLGTSGNTQYF
TRBV19,CASSIGNLNTEAFF
TRBV6-5,CASSYGLGSGAYEQYF
TRBV15,CATSRDRGAGNEQFF
TRBV27,CASSLSGLTPGYEQFF
TRBV6-5,CASSYRLGINEQFF
TRBV5-6,CASSLEGTDTQYF
TRBV14,CASSQRQGADEQYF
TRBV6-5,CASSTLAGSGNTIYF
TRBV5-1,CASSETGGLQETQYF
TRBV24-1,CATSDSKKLQETQYF
TRBV13,CASSPGKTEQYF
TRBV28,CASSSYSPETQYF
TRBV6-5,CASILGQENQPQHF
TRBV5-1,CASSRDRAGNTIYF
TRBV5-1,CASSFSPTQGVLYGYTF
TRBV4-2,CASSRTGIPGTDTQYF
TRBV19,CASSVVSNQPQHF
TRBV19,CASSRKTGSQTGANVLTF
TRBV9,CASSVATSGRETQYF